Following are 18 T cell receptor beta chains from one sample sequenced in a study of cytomegalovirus exposure and HLA in healthy donors. In the PCR, 60 Vbeta and 13 Jbeta primers were used. Data came from immunoSEQ multiplex PCR; TCRdb stores just in-frame clones and leaves some out. Among 80,000 or so clones, about 84% were seen once, and the ten largest hold about 3.5%. The source material was PBMCs. The source is a man aged 35-49 years in good health and CMV-seronegative.

The V and J genes are TRBV28 and TRBJ1-4, with a tentative D call TRBD1 (6 bases). CDR1 is MDHEN, CDR2 SYDVKM, per germline. CDR3 length: 13 residues. Between the trimmed V and J ends, which lost 4 bases and 6 bases, there was a span of 9 bases. CDR3 amino acids: CASSSGQHEKLFF. The CDR3 DNA is TGTGCCAGCAGTTCCGGACAGCATGAAAAACTGTTTTTT.

The rearrangement links TRBV19 to TRBJ2-1; D ambiguous. The CDR3 contains 11 residues. Trimming removed 4 bases at V and 9 bases at J, with 7 bases between. CDR1 LNHDA and CDR2 SQIVND come from the germline V gene (reference sequence). In nucleotides, the CDR3 is TGTGCCAGTAGTACCCGCGGTGAGCAGTTCTTC. Amino acids: CASSTRGEQFF.

The chain couples TRBV27 to TRBJ1-5; perhaps TRBD1 as D (5 bases). Germline V CDR1 and CDR2: MNHEY, SMNVEV (reference sequence). The CDR3 extends over 16 amino acids. The V end lost 1 base, the J end lost 4 bases, and 14 bases lay between the germline ends. CDR3 protein: CASSLFPGLGNQPQHF. In DNA, the CDR3 is TGTGCCAGCAGTTTATTTCCAGGGTTGGGGAATCAGCCCCAGCATTTT.

The V and J genes are TRBV28 and TRBJ2-7, with a possible D match to TRBD2 (5 bases). CDR1 and CDR2 (germline): MDHEN, SYDVKM. This CDR3 contains 14 residues. Trimming pared 6 bases from V and 4 bases from J, leaving 16 bases between. CDR3 coding DNA: TGTGCCAGCAGGAGAAGTTTAGGAGGTTACGAGCAGTACTTC. Protein product: CASRRSLGGYEQYF.

V is TRBV10-3 and J is TRBJ2-7, with 8 bases matching TRBD1. V shed 6 bases, J shed 3 bases, and the junction held 7 bases outside the gene matches. The CDR3 is 14 amino acids. CDR1 is ENHRY and CDR2 is SYGVKD in the germline V gene. CDR3 sequence (DNA): TGTGCCATCAGAAGGGCGGGACAGGACTACGAGCAGTACTTC. This codes for CAIRRAGQDYEQYF.

In its sample, this clone was seen a few times. The chain employs TRBV9 and TRBJ2-6; 7 positions agree with TRBD1. Germline values: CDR1 SGDLS, CDR2 YYNGEE. The length of the CDR3 is 18 residues. V lost 4 bases and J lost 0; bases outside the gene matches: 10. CDR3 DNA sequence: TGTGCCAGCAGCACTAGGGACAGATTCTTCTCTGGGGCCAACGTCCTGACTTTC. Protein: CASSTRDRFFSGANVLTF.

The chain combines TRBV19 with TRBJ2-2; 9 nucleotides agree with TRBD1. The V and J ends lost 7 bases and 4 bases, in that order; junction bases with no gene match: 7. CDR1 and CDR2 from the germline V gene are LNHDA and SQIVND (reference sequence). This CDR3 is built from 15 residues. The chain's CDR3 is CASKGQGSGTGELFF. CDR3 coding DNA: TGTGCCAGTAAGGGACAGGGATCAGGCACCGGGGAGCTGTTTTTT.

The chain has TRBV30 and TRBJ1-6; 9 positions match TRBD1. CDR1 GTSNPN and CDR2 SVGIG come from the germline V gene (reference sequence). The CDR3 contains 17 residues. With 0 bases clipped from V and 0 bases from J, the junction kept 3 bases outside the gene matches. The CDR3 DNA sequence: TGTGCCTGGAGTGTAGGGACAGGGAGCTCCTATAATTCACCCCTCCACTTT. This gives the protein CAWSVGTGSSYNSPLHF. Variable domain in full (rest from reference TRBV30 and TRBJ1-6): SQTIHQWPATLVQPVGSPLSLECTVEGTSNPNLYWYRQAAGRGLQLLFYSVGIGQISSEVPQNLSASRPQDRQFILSSKKLLLSDSGFYLCAWSVGTGSSYNSPLHFGNGTRLTVT.

The chain recombines TRBV6-5 with TRBJ1-2; TRBD1 agrees at 9 bases. The V and J ends lost 2 bases and 14 bases, in that order; junction bases with no gene match: 15. The CDR3 loop spans 15 amino acids. Germline V gives CDR1 MNHEY, CDR2 SVGAGI. CDR3 sequence (DNA): TGTGCCAGCAGTTACCCCGAAACGGGACAGGGCCCGGGGACCTTC. Residues: CASSYPETGQGPGTF.

The CDR3 spells CASSPRTSGSTDTQYF. The CDR3 DNA is TGTGCCAGCAGCCCAAGGACTAGCGGGAGCACAGATACGCAGTATTTT. The chain recombines TRBV13 with TRBJ2-3; TRBD2 matches at 11 bases. The length of the CDR3 is 16 residues. The germline CDR1 and CDR2 sequences are PRHDT and FYEKMQ (reference sequence). Trimming removed 5 bases from V and 0 bases from J; junction bases left unmatched: 4.

This clone was found once. The chain is built from TRBV30 and TRBJ2-2; no reliable D call. The CDR3 is 12 residues long. V was pared by 2 bases and J by 10 bases, with 11 bases between. Per the germline V gene, CDR1 is GTSNPN and CDR2 is SVGIG (reference sequence). CDR3 DNA: TGTGCCTGGAGTCCTCTTTCTTCGGAGCTGTTTTTT. Translation gives CAWSPLSSELFF. The full variable domain, with the rest looked up from reference TRBV30 and TRBJ2-2, is SQTIHQWPATLVQPVGSPLSLECTVEGTSNPNLYWYRQAAGRGLQLLFYSVGIGQISSEVPQNLSASRPQDRQFILSSKKLLLSDSGFYLCAWSPLSSELFFGEGSRLTVL.

This clone was seen a handful of times. The chain links TRBV30 to TRBJ2-3, with D uncertain. The germline V gene has CDR1 GTSNPN and CDR2 SVGIG (reference sequence). The V and J ends lost 0 bases and 1 base respectively, with 8 bases between them. This CDR3 is built from 14 residues. The CDR3 nucleotides read TGTGCCTGGAGTGTAGGCAGCGGCACAGATACGCAGTATTTT. This codes for CAWSVGSGTDTQYF.

CDR3 loop: CASSQRPSGGMDEQYF. For the CDR3, the DNA is TGCGCCAGCAGCCAACGACCTAGCGGGGGGATGGACGAGCAGTACTTC. This chain links TRBV4-3 with TRBJ2-7, with 11 bases aligning to TRBD2. The trim removed 2 bases at V and 5 bases at J, leaving 8 bases unmatched. Per germline, CDR1 LGHNA and CDR2 YSLEER. The CDR3 is 16 residues long.

The J gene is TRBJ2-7, the V gene TRBV27, with TRBD1 matching 8 bases. The CDR3 spans 17 residues. Trimming cost V 5 bases and J 2 bases; bases outside gene matches: 14. From germline, CDR1 is MNHEY and CDR2 SMNVEV (reference sequence). DNA for the CDR3: TGTGCCAGCAGTGGGACGTCCGGGACAGGAAATCCCTACGAGCAGTACTTC. Amino acids: CASSGTSGTGNPYEQYF.

This chain connects TRBV5-1 to TRBJ2-5; 12 nucleotides match TRBD1. This CDR3 is built from 16 residues. CDR1 is SGHRS, CDR2 YFSETQ, per germline. Trimming cost V 4 bases and J 5 bases; bases outside gene matches: 9. The CDR3 loop is CASSPRGQGARETQYF. The CDR3 nucleotides are TGCGCCAGCAGCCCACGGGGACAGGGGGCGAGGGAGACCCAGTACTTC.

This clone appeared a single time. The chain links TRBV19 to TRBJ1-5; 10 nucleotides agree with TRBD1. J gave up 3 bases and V 5 bases, and 4 bases lay outside the gene matches. Germline CDR1 is LNHDA and CDR2 is SQIVND (reference sequence). The CDR3 runs 15 residues. The DNA of the CDR3 is TGTGCCAGTAGTCTTGGACAGGGGGTCAATCAGCCCCAGCATTTT. It yields the protein CASSLGQGVNQPQHF.

This clone was detected only a few times. The V gene is TRBV6-4, the J gene TRBJ2-2, with 8 positions matching TRBD1. This CDR3 spans 14 amino acids. The junction had 3 bases not matched to a gene; V was cut back by 4 bases and J by 5 bases. Germline lookup yields CDR1 MRHNA and CDR2 SNTAGT. The CDR3 reads CASSAQGATGELFF. The CDR3 DNA reads TGTGCCAGCAGTGCGCAGGGGGCGACCGGGGAGCTGTTTTTT.

Details on this clone: An end of the junction does not agree with germline; a read error may underlie this. The rearrangement links TRBV29-1 to TRBJ1-2; D uncertain. This CDR3 is built from 13 residues. CDR1 and CDR2 from the germline V gene are SQVTM and ANQGSEA. CDR3 region: CSVAGVSMHGYPF. In DNA form, the CDR3 reads TGCAGCGTTGCCGGGGTGAGCATGCATGGCTACCCCTTC. The full variable domain, completed using reference TRBV29-1 and TRBJ1-2, is SAVISQKPSRDICQRGTSLTIQCQVDSQVTMMFWYRQQPGQSLTLIATANQGSEATYESGFVIDKFPISRPNLTFSTLTVSNMSPEDSSIYLCSVAGVSMHGYPFGSGTRLTVV.